The clone carrying this TCR beta chain was detected a few times. The data belong to a study of cytomegalovirus exposure and HLA in healthy donors. The CDR3 consists of 17 residues. V lost 2 bases, J lost 5 bases, and 13 bases stayed unmatched. CDR1 is SEHNR and CDR2 is FQNEAQ in the germline V gene (reference sequence). The PCR was carried out with 60 Vbeta primers and 13 Jbeta primers. Data came from immunoSEQ multiplex PCR; TCRdb stores just in-frame clones and leaves some out. The data contain 100,000 to 150,000 clones, around 80% of them singletons. This sequence joins TRBV7-9 and TRBJ2-5, with 8 nucleotides matching TRBD2. The sequenced sample was PBMCs. The clonotype originates from a female donor in good health and CMV-seronegative. The CDR3 nucleotides read TGTGCCAGCAGCTTATCACGTTTGACGGGGGGGTTGGAGACCCAGTACTTC. It encodes CASSLSRLTGGLETQYF.